This T cell receptor (beta chain) originates from a study of T cells in Graves' hyperthyroidism and ophthalmopathy. Calling Graves' hyperthyroidism stable meant ophthalmopathy did not progress within 18 months. Patients having uncontrolled infection, another autoimmune disease, pregnancy or lactation were not included. 10 ml fresh peripheral blood yielded the PBMCs. The CDR3 runs to 14 residues. In germline, CDR1 is SGHAT, CDR2 FQNNGV. Study-level points and caveats: Blood also carried most thyroid clonotypes expanded above 0.001.

Regarding this clonotype: Antigen unknown. Relative to the germline gene, one junction end is altered; a read error may explain this.

The CDR3 regions of TCR beta were amplified from RNA transcripts. During a first-round RT-PCR of the TCR CDR3, the HTBI primer set was used. TCRdb reprocessed the multiplex PCR reads via MiXCR and lists one record per CDR3 protein. The repertoire holds roughly 710,000 distinct CDR3 sequences, with about 35% as singletons. The receptor was derived from a woman aged 40 to 55 with Graves' hyperthyroidism. The chain employs TRBV11-2 and TRBJ2-7; a weak D match, TRBD2 (7 bases). Input material: blood. The chain's CDR3 is CASSQGGGIDEQYF. For the CDR3, the DNA is TGCGCCAGCAGCCAAGGGGGGGGTATCGACGAGCAGTACTTC.